Presented here are 15 T cell receptor beta chains from one specimen sequenced in a study of T cell responses to AZD1222 COVID-19 vaccine. Sequencing was performed with immunoSEQ multiplex PCR; in TCRdb, only in-frame clones are kept and a portion is missing. The top ten hold 4.2% of the sample, which has about 120,000 clones, 75% to 95% seen once. The sample in question was peripheral blood, obtained 28 days after the second dose of the MenACWY control vaccine. The source is an adult who received the MenACWY meningococcal vaccine as a control.

This clone was counted only a few times. The genes are TRBV27 and TRBJ1-2; no definite D call. Deletions cut 5 bases from V and 7 bases from J, with 11 bases between. The CDR3 is made up of 12 amino acids. Germline CDR1 MNHEY, CDR2 SMNVEV (reference sequence). The CDR3 DNA sequence: TGTGCCAGCAGTACCCCGGGCAGTGGCTACACCTTC. This sequence encodes CASSTPGSGYTF.

The chain carries TRBV4-2 and TRBJ2-3; 9 nucleotides agree with TRBD2. Germline assignment: CDR1 LGHNA and CDR2 YNFKEQ. CDR3 length equals 15 residues. V was pared by 5 bases and J by 7 bases, with 10 bases of the junction left unmatched. The CDR3 is CASSSYVAGVNTQYF. The CDR3 DNA is TGTGCCAGCAGCTCTTATGTAGCGGGGGTGAATACGCAGTATTTT.

This clone has just one count. The chain recombines TRBV10-3 with TRBJ1-2; TRBD1 matches at 7 bases. The germline V gene encodes CDR1 ENHRY and CDR2 SYGVKD. Trimming cost V 4 bases and J 4 bases; bases outside gene matches: 6. This CDR3 contains 14 residues. CDR3 loop: CAISVTGQTYGYTF. DNA of the CDR3: TGTGCCATCAGTGTGACAGGGCAGACCTATGGCTACACCTTC.

The chain couples TRBV6-2 or TRBV6-3 to TRBJ2-5; 10 bases map to TRBD2. CDR3 length: 15 amino acids. Germline-derived CDR1 and CDR2 are MNHEY and SVGEGT. J gave up 3 bases and V 3 bases, and 4 bases lay outside the gene matches. The CDR3 here is CASSYVGLAEETQYF. Written as DNA, the CDR3 is TGTGCCAGCAGTTATGTTGGACTAGCGGAAGAGACCCAGTACTTC.

The V call is TRBV5-8, the J call TRBJ2-7; TRBD1 matches at 9 bases. Germline CDR1 is SGHTS and CDR2 is YDEGEE. Trimming removed 1 base from V and 2 bases from J; junction bases left unmatched: 4. This CDR3 region has 15 residues. The CDR3 loop reads CASSLNRDRAYEQYF. The CDR3 coding sequence is TGTGCCAGCAGCTTGAACCGGGACAGGGCCTACGAGCAGTACTTC.

V and J are TRBV6-1 and TRBJ2-7; 7 bases are shared with TRBD1. Germline V gene sequence: CDR1 MNHNS, CDR2 SASEGT. Germline trimming cut 1 base from V and 2 bases from J; bases unmatched to any gene: 2. CDR3 length: 14 residues. CDR3: CASSEGTGAYEQYF. CDR3 coding DNA: TGTGCCAGCAGTGAAGGGACAGGAGCCTACGAGCAGTACTTC.

The rearrangement links TRBV9 to TRBJ2-1; 10 nucleotides agree with TRBD2. In germline, CDR1 is SGDLS, CDR2 YYNGEE. V shed 1 base, J shed 5 bases, and the junction held 6 bases outside the gene matches. This CDR3 is 16 amino acids long. As DNA, the CDR3 is TGTGCCAGCAGCGTATGGAGCGGGGGGGCCAACAATGAGCAGTTCTTC. This sequence encodes CASSVWSGGANNEQFF. The entire variable domain, with the rest obtained from reference TRBV9 and TRBJ2-1, is as follows: DSGVTQTPKHLITATGQRVTLRCSPRSGDLSVYWYQQSLDQGLQFLIQYYNGEERAKGNILERFSAQQFPDLHSELNLSSLELGDSALYFCASSVWSGGANNEQFFGPGTRLTVL.

The CDR3 protein is CASKQSGTNTGELFF. CDR3 DNA sequence: TGTGCCAGCAAACAGAGCGGGACGAACACCGGGGAGCTGTTTTTT. The chain recombines TRBV2 with TRBJ2-2; 7 bases line up with TRBD2. This CDR3 is 15 amino acids long. The junction had 5 bases not matched to a gene; V was cut back by 7 bases and J by 0 bases. Germline V gives CDR1 SNHLY, CDR2 FYNNEI.

This chain links TRBV27 with TRBJ1-6; D not certain. Trimming took off 2 bases at V and 7 bases at J, with 9 bases between the two ends. The CDR3 sequence is 14 residues long. Per the germline V gene, CDR1 is MNHEY and CDR2 is SMNVEV (reference sequence). The CDR3 nucleotides read TGTGCCAGCAGTTTAAACAGAGAAAATTCACCCCTCCACTTT. Translating gives CASSLNRENSPLHF.

The chain recombines TRBV10-3 with TRBJ2-7; D uncertain. This CDR3 comprises 15 residues. The germline V gene has CDR1 ENHRY and CDR2 SYGVKD. The germline V and J ends were trimmed by 3 bases and 0 bases, with 12 bases remaining between them. CDR3 bases: TGTGCCATCAGTGACGAACGCCTGAACTCCTACGAGCAGTACTTC. It yields the protein CAISDERLNSYEQYF.

The V gene is TRBV7-9, the J gene TRBJ2-1; tentatively, D is TRBD1 (5 bases). Germline CDR1 SEHNR, CDR2 FQNEAQ (reference sequence). Trimming pared 2 bases from V and 2 bases from J, leaving 7 bases between. The CDR3 totals 14 residues. CDR3 bases: TGTGCCAGCAGCTTACAGGGAACCTACAATGAGCAGTTCTTC. This sequence encodes CASSLQGTYNEQFF.

The chain employs TRBV4-1 and TRBJ1-1; 8 positions match TRBD1. Germline V CDR1 and CDR2: MGHRA, YSYEKL. Losses at the gene ends were 4 bases for V and 0 bases for J; bases not matched to a gene: 16. The CDR3 has 19 amino acids. The chain's CDR3 is CASSPRVVGTGFLNTEAFF. For the CDR3, the DNA is TGCGCCAGCAGCCCTAGGGTGGTCGGGACAGGATTTTTGAACACTGAAGCTTTCTTT.

The chain has TRBV2 and TRBJ1-1; 9 bases line up with TRBD1. Germline-derived CDR1 and CDR2 are SNHLY and FYNNEI. J lost 4 bases, V lost 6 bases, and 6 bases had no gene match. The CDR3 contains 14 residues. CDR3 in amino acids: CASRPQGAGTEAFF. DNA of the CDR3: TGTGCCAGCAGACCACAGGGGGCCGGCACTGAAGCTTTCTTT.

The rearrangement uses TRBV19 and TRBJ1-1, with 7 nucleotides matching TRBD1. Trimming cost V 6 bases and J 3 bases; bases outside gene matches: 10. This CDR3 contains 15 residues. The germline V gene has CDR1 LNHDA and CDR2 SQIVND (reference sequence). The CDR3 here is CASRRRDSAYTEAFF. The CDR3, as DNA: TGTGCCAGTAGAAGACGGGACAGCGCCTACACTGAAGCTTTCTTT.

This clone has more than one count but fewer than ten. V gene TRBV4-2 combines with J gene TRBJ1-4, with TRBD1 identical over 10 bases. The J segment lost 6 bases and the V segment lost 9 bases, leaving 10 bases of the junction unmatched. CDR3 length: 15 residues. In germline, CDR1 is LGHNA, CDR2 YNFKEQ. DNA of the CDR3: TGTGCCAGGGGAGGAGCGACAGGGGGCGATGAAAAACTGTTTTTT. Translating it yields CARGGATGGDEKLFF.